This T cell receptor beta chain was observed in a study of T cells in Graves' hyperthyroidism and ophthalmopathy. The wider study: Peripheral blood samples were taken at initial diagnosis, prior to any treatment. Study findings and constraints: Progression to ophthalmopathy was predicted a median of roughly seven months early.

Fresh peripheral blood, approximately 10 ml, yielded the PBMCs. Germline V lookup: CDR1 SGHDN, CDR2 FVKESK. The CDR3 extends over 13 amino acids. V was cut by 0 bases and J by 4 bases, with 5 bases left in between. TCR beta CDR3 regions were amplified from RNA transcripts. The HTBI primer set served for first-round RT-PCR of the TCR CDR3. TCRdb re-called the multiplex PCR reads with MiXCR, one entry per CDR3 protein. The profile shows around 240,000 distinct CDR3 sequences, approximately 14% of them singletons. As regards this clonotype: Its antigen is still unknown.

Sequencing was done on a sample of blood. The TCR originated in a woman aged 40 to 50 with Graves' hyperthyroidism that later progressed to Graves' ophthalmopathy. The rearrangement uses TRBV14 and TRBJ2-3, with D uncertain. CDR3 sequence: CASSQEISDTQYF. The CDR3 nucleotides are TGTGCCAGCAGCCAAGAAATCTCAGATACGCAGTATTTT.